This is a list of T cell receptor beta chains from one sample in a study of vaccination effects on CD4 cells after COVID-19. Sequencing used immunoSEQ multiplex PCR; TCRdb keeps in-frame clones, though not all of them. The table lists tens of thousands of clones, 76% of them singletons, with around 3.5% in the top ten. These receptors' targets are unknown. Sequences were derived from CD4+ T cells from PBMCs cultured without peptide, sampled after COVID-19 vaccination. The receptors here all came from a human donor who had a prior SARS-CoV-2 infection. Both conserved end residues are part of each CDR3. Each record gives: D gene, clone size, V gene, J gene, CDR3 DNA, CDR3 protein. D genes are given only for firm matches. Not all rows give a size; the values are once, few, many and, for expanded clones, a class.

-,-,TRBV28,TRBJ2-7,TGTGCCAGCAGTTTGTCTTATTCGGTAGCGGATTGGTCCTACGAGCAGTACTTC,CASSLSYSVADWSYEQYF
-,-,TRBV12-3/TRBV12-4,TRBJ2-3,TGTGCCAGCAGTGACACAGATACGCAGTATTTT,CASSDTDTQYF
TRBD1,-,TRBV7-2,TRBJ1-1,TGTGCCAGCAGCTTAACAGGGGGGGGCACTGAAGCTTTCTTT,CASSLTGGGTEAFF
-,once,TRBV5-1,TRBJ2-7,TGCGCCAGCAGCTTGGGTCCCGAGCAGTACTTC,CASSLGPEQYF
-,-,TRBV7-3,TRBJ1-2,TGTGCCAGCAGCTTAAATGGGGACCTAGCTAACTATGGCTACACCTTC,CASSLNGDLANYGYTF
-,medium-sized,TRBV11-2,TRBJ1-6,TGTGCCAGCAGCTTTCGAGGAAGGAATTCACCCCTCCACTTT,CASSFRGRNSPLHF
TRBD2,-,TRBV7-6,TRBJ2-5,TGTGCCAGCAGCAAGACCCTAGCGGGGATCCAAGAGACCCAGTACTTC,CASSKTLAGIQETQYF
TRBD1,-,TRBV5-1,TRBJ1-2,TGCGCCAGCAGCTTAGGGACAGGGAGAGACTATGGCTACACCTTC,CASSLGTGRDYGYTF
TRBD1,-,TRBV27,TRBJ2-1,TGTGCCAGCAGTTCTCTGTTGGACAGGGGGCTCATGTACAATGAGCAGTTCTTC,CASSSLLDRGLMYNEQFF
-,-,TRBV19,TRBJ2-1,TGTGCCAGTAGTGACCGACAGATATACAATGAGCAGTTCTTC,CASSDRQIYNEQFF
-,few,TRBV3-1/TRBV3-2,TRBJ2-5,TGTGCCAGCAGCCACACGACAGAAGAGACCCAGTACTTC,CASSHTTEETQYF
-,-,TRBV9,TRBJ1-4,TGTGCCAGCAGCGTATACGGGACGGTAGATGAAAAACTGTTTTTT,CASSVYGTVDEKLFF
-,-,TRBV5-1,TRBJ1-6,TGCGCCAGCAGCTTGGATACAGTACAGTCACCCCTCCACTTT,CASSLDTVQSPLHF
-,-,TRBV2,TRBJ2-2,TGTGCCAGCAGGGGTGACGGAGCGAACACCGGGGAGCTGTTTTTT,CASRGDGANTGELFF
TRBD1,once,TRBV2,TRBJ1-3,TGTGCCAGCAGGGGACAGGGTCATGGAAACACCATATATTTT,CASRGQGHGNTIYF
-,-,TRBV2,TRBJ1-3,TGTGCCAGCAGTGAAGCTTCGGGTATCTCTGGAAACACCATATATTTT,CASSEASGISGNTIYF
TRBD1,-,TRBV18,TRBJ2-7,TGTGCCAGCTCCCCCGGGACAGCCTACGAGCAGTACTTC,CASSPGTAYEQYF
TRBD1,-,TRBV10-3,TRBJ1-2,TGTGCCATCAGCAACTACAGGGGGGAAGGCTATGGCTACACCTTC,CAISNYRGEGYGYTF
TRBD1,-,TRBV5-1,TRBJ2-2,TGCGCCAGCAGCATACGACAGGGTTCCACCGGGGAGCTGTTTTTT,CASSIRQGSTGELFF
-,-,TRBV30,TRBJ2-1,TGTGCCTGGAGTGAGTCTGTATCCTACAATGAGCAGTTCTTC,CAWSESVSYNEQFF
-,-,TRBV7-9,TRBJ2-7,TGTGCCAGCAGCTTAGCCGGGACGTCCTACGAGCAGTACTTC,CASSLAGTSYEQYF
-,few,TRBV2,TRBJ2-3,TGTGCCAGCAGTGAGAACGTGGGAGATACGCAGTATTTT,CASSENVGDTQYF
-,-,TRBV19,TRBJ1-1,TGTGCCAGTAGCTTACACGGACAAGGAGCTTTCTTT,CASSLHGQGAFF
-,-,TRBV7-2,TRBJ1-1,TGTGCCAGCAGCTCCAAACTCCACACTGAAGCTTTCTTT,CASSSKLHTEAFF
TRBD1,once,TRBV9,TRBJ2-5,TGTGCCAGCAGCGTAGGAAGGACAGGGGCGGGGGAGACCCAGTACTTC,CASSVGRTGAGETQYF
-,-,TRBV7-3,TRBJ2-1,TGTGCCAGCAGCTTATTGGTGGCGGCCCAAGCGAAACAGTTCTTC,CASSLLVAAQAKQFF
-,-,TRBV7-2,TRBJ1-3,TGTGCCAGCAGCCTAATCACCTCTTCCTCTGGAAACACCATATATTTT,CASSLITSSSGNTIYF
-,-,TRBV6-1,TRBJ1-2,TGTGCCAGCAGTGAGGGCAAGGGTTACATAAAGTATGGCTACACCTTC,CASSEGKGYIKYGYTF
TRBD2,-,TRBV5-1,TRBJ2-5,TGCGCCAGCAGCAAGGGACTAGCGGGAGGGCCCCAAGAGACCCAGTACTTC,CASSKGLAGGPQETQYF
TRBD2,-,TRBV7-9,TRBJ2-1,TGTGCCAGCAGCTTTCCGGGAGGCTCCTACAATGAGCAGTTCTTC,CASSFPGGSYNEQFF
-,-,TRBV7-9,TRBJ1-4,TGTGCCAGCAGCTTAGGGAAGTATGAAAAACTGTTTTTT,CASSLGKYEKLFF
-,-,TRBV6-5,TRBJ2-3,TGTGCCAGCAGTTACTCGGGGCTCCTATTCACAGATACGCAGTATTTT,CASSYSGLLFTDTQYF
TRBD1,-,TRBV5-4,TRBJ2-3,TGTGCCAGCAGCTTAGAGAACCGGGACAGCACGCAGTATTTT,CASSLENRDSTQYF
-,-,TRBV12-2,TRBJ2-1,TGTGCAAGTCGCTTGCTGGAATATGAGCAGTTCTTC,CASRLLEYEQFF
TRBD2,-,TRBV7-3,TRBJ2-4,TGTGCCAGCAGCCGGGGTAGCGGGTTATGGGGAAACATTCAGTACTTC,CASSRGSGLWGNIQYF
-,-,TRBV27,TRBJ2-2,TGTGCCAGCAGGACACAAACCCTCACCGGGGAGCTGTTTTTT,CASRTQTLTGELFF
-,-,TRBV18,TRBJ1-1,TGTGCCAGCTCACCGGGGTCCACTGAAGCTTTCTTT,CASSPGSTEAFF
-,-,TRBV7-2,TRBJ2-3,TGTGCCAGCAGCTTAATCACGGGACCAGATACGCAGTATTTT,CASSLITGPDTQYF
TRBD2,-,TRBV13,TRBJ2-7,TGTGCCAGCAGCTTAGAGCGGGGGCGGAGGGCCGAGCAGTACTTC,CASSLERGRRAEQYF
TRBD2,once,TRBV10-3,TRBJ2-1,TGTGCCATCAGTGGGACTAGTAGGGGCAATGAGCAGTTCTTC,CAISGTSRGNEQFF
TRBD2,-,TRBV9,TRBJ2-1,TGTGCCAGCAGCGTAGAGCTAGCGGGAACGCAGTTCTTC,CASSVELAGTQFF
-,-,TRBV7-9,TRBJ1-4,TGTGCCAGCAGCTTAGCTGGCAGGGGTCGGGAAAAACTGTTTTTT,CASSLAGRGREKLFF
TRBD2,-,TRBV2,TRBJ2-5,TGTGCCAGCAGTGAACGGGTGCGGGGGGAGACCCAGTACTTC,CASSERVRGETQYF
-,once,TRBV7-2,TRBJ2-7,TGTGCCAGCAGCACAAATTACTTGTACGAGCAGTACTTC,CASSTNYLYEQYF
-,-,TRBV2,TRBJ2-3,TGTGCCAGCAGACAGGGTGCAGATACGCAGTATTTT,CASRQGADTQYF
-,few,TRBV28,TRBJ1-5,TGTGCCAGCAGTTTATGGCAACGGCCCCAGCATTTT,CASSLWQRPQHF
-,-,TRBV3-1/TRBV3-2,TRBJ2-3,TGTGCCAGCAGCCAAGTAACAGATACGCAGTATTTT,CASSQVTDTQYF
TRBD2,-,TRBV11-3,TRBJ2-1,TGTGCCAGCAGCTTTCGCGGGACTAGCGGAAACAATGAGCAGTTCTTC,CASSFRGTSGNNEQFF
-,-,TRBV25-1,TRBJ1-1,TGTGCCAGCAGTGAACGGACAGCGAACACTGAAGCTTTCTTT,CASSERTANTEAFF
-,-,TRBV6-5,TRBJ2-7,TGTGCCAGCAGGGGGAGCACCTTCTCCTACGAGCAGTACTTC,CASRGSTFSYEQYF
-,-,TRBV6-5,TRBJ1-1,TGTGCCAGCAGTTACTTCCTGAACACTGAAGCTTTCTTT,CASSYFLNTEAFF
-,once,TRBV6-1,TRBJ2-5,TGTGCCAGCAGTGAAATAGGGGGGGAGACCCAGTACTTC,CASSEIGGETQYF
-,-,TRBV5-1,TRBJ2-4,TGCGCCAGCAGCTTGGTAGGGACCAAAAACATTCAGTACTTC,CASSLVGTKNIQYF
-,-,TRBV5-6,TRBJ1-1,TGTGCCAGCAGCTTGGATCGGGTCAGCGCTGAAGCTTTCTTT,CASSLDRVSAEAFF
-,-,TRBV12-3/TRBV12-4,TRBJ1-1,TGTGCCAGCGTCGGGCAGCTGAACACTGAAGCTTTCTTT,CASVGQLNTEAFF
-,-,TRBV4-3,TRBJ2-3,TGCGCCAGCAGCCGAATGATACATTGGGGGTCAGATACGCAGTATTTT,CASSRMIHWGSDTQYF
-,once,TRBV5-1,TRBJ1-5,TGCGCCAGCAGCTTGGAAGGGTGGGGCAATCAGCCCCAGCATTTT,CASSLEGWGNQPQHF
-,-,TRBV12-1,TRBJ1-2,TGTGCCAGCAGCTTTCAGGGCCCATCTAACTATGGCTACACCTTC,CASSFQGPSNYGYTF
-,-,TRBV19,TRBJ2-3,TGTGCCAGTAGATTTGCTCCGAGCACAGATACGCAGTATTTT,CASRFAPSTDTQYF